This record concerns one T cell receptor (delta chain) sequence. Its antigen is not identified. The data derive from a study of Vδ1+ human thymocytes. After removal of 0 bases from V and 0 bases from J, the junction contained 20 bases not matched to a gene. Germline CDR1 reads TSWWSYY; CDR2 reads QGS. This CDR3 comprises 23 residues. The sorted cells were CD3+ Vdelta1+ Vdelta2- thymocytes from alphabeta-depleted thymus. Sequences come from RNA converted to cDNA by reverse transcription. CDR3 amplicons came from multiplex PCR with pooled V-gene forward and constant-region reverse primers. TCRdb called clones anew from the multiplex PCR reads with CATT. The profile covers tens of thousands of delta-chain clones, with roughly 15% appearing a single time and approximately 0.54% taken by the ten largest. General study findings and limits: Bulk repertoire data may be misinterpreted because of unexpected Vdelta2 sequences. In the thymus, TRG and TRD repertoires looked highly polyclonal with Gaussian CDR3 lengths. About 20% of thymic delta-chain sequences were Vdelta2, with few Vdelta3, unlike blood Vdelta1+ controls.

The chain recombines TRDV1 with TRDJ1; 12 bases are a match to TRDD3. The clonotype originates from a boy under two years old who had congenital heart surgery. The sequenced sample consisted of Vdelta1+ gamma-delta thymocytes from the thymus. Regarding subset: FACS-sorted CD3+ TCRalphabeta- TCRVdelta1+ TCRVdelta2- thymocytes. CDR3 bases: TGTGCTCTTGGGGAACTGGGCTTCCTACGGGGAGACTGGGGGATACCCCACACCGATAAACTCATCTTT. Its protein product is CALGELGFLRGDWGIPHTDKLIF.